The 7 T cell receptor beta chains reported below all come from one sample, sequenced in a study of cytomegalovirus exposure and HLA in healthy donors. 60 Vbeta and 13 Jbeta primers were used in PCR. Measured with immunoSEQ multiplex PCR; TCRdb has only the in-frame clones, and not every one. The sample contains 70,000 to 95,000 clones, around 79% of which appear only once. The sample was PBMCs. The receptor set was obtained from a human donor in good health.

The rearrangement uses TRBV7-9 and TRBJ1-6, with D tentatively TRBD1 (5 bases). Germline V gene sequence: CDR1 SEHNR, CDR2 FQNEAQ (reference sequence). CDR3 length equals 14 residues. V was trimmed by 5 bases and J by 9 bases, leaving 14 bases between them. CDR3 nucleotide sequence: TGTGCCAGCAGCCTGCAGGGTAGACTTTCACCCCTCCACTTT. This codes for CASSLQGRLSPLHF. Looking up the rest from reference TRBV7-9 and TRBJ1-6 gives the full variable domain: DTGVSQNPRHKITKRGQNVTFRCDPISEHNRLYWYRQTLGQGPEFLTYFQNEAQLEKSRLLSDRFSAERPKGSFSTLEIQRTEQGDSAMYLCASSLQGRLSPLHFGNGTRLTVT.

This chain connects TRBV7-6 to TRBJ1-3, with D maybe TRBD1 (5 bases). This CDR3 has 17 residues. V was shortened by 4 bases and J by 0 bases, with 16 bases between the two germline ends. CDR1 SGHVS and CDR2 FNYEAQ come from the germline V gene. CDR3 DNA: TGTGCCAGCAGCTCCACGGGGGGACTTAACTCTGGAAACACCATATATTTT. Protein: CASSSTGGLNSGNTIYF.

This clone was counted at least ten times. This chain connects TRBV10-3 to TRBJ2-7, with a possible D match to TRBD1 (7 bases). The V end lost 4 bases, the J end lost 7 bases, and 20 bases lay between the germline ends. Per germline, CDR1 ENHRY and CDR2 SYGVKD. The CDR3 consists of 15 residues. The CDR3 here is CAISGSRGPREEQYF. The CDR3 DNA sequence: TGTGCCATCAGTGGGTCTAGGGGGCCCCGGGAGGAGCAGTACTTC.

The chain links TRBV19 to TRBJ1-5, with D possibly being TRBD1 (6 bases). Germline assignment: CDR1 LNHDA and CDR2 SQIVND (reference sequence). V gave up 4 bases and J gave up 2 bases, with 9 bases separating them. CDR3 length: 14 residues. The CDR3 here is CASSRGRGNQPQHF. The CDR3, as DNA: TGTGCCAGTAGTAGGGGGCGGGGCAATCAGCCCCAGCATTTT.

V usage is TRBV10-3 and J usage is TRBJ1-6; the match to TRBD1 covers 7 bases. V was pared by 2 bases and J by 3 bases, with 1 base of the junction left unmatched. This CDR3 has 15 residues. Germline CDR1 is ENHRY and CDR2 is SYGVKD. CDR3 sequence reads: CAISEGQVYNSPLHF. The DNA of the CDR3 is TGTGCCATCAGTGAGGGACAGGTCTATAATTCACCCCTCCACTTT.

The gene calls are TRBV2 and TRBJ2-2; 8 nucleotides match TRBD2. CDR1 is SNHLY and CDR2 is FYNNEI in the germline V gene. The CDR3 spans 16 residues. Trimming cost V 7 bases and J 1 base; bases outside gene matches: 8. The CDR3 loop reads CASNPPAGGNTGELFF. Written as DNA, the CDR3 is TGTGCCAGCAACCCCCCCGCGGGGGGGAACACCGGGGAGCTGTTTTTT. Supplemented by reference TRBV2 and TRBJ2-2, the full variable domain reads EPEVTQTPSHQVTQMGQEVILRCVPISNHLYFYWYRQILGQKVEFLVSFYNNEISEKSEIFDDQFSVERPDGSNFTLKIRSTKLEDSAMYFCASNPPAGGNTGELFFGEGSRLTVL.

The genes are TRBV6-6 and TRBJ1-1, with unresolved D. There are 13 residues in the CDR3. Germline loops: CDR1 MNHNY, CDR2 SVGAGI (reference sequence). V shed 6 bases and J shed 5 bases, with 13 bases lying between them. In nucleotides, the CDR3 is TGTGCCAGCAGCAGGAGGGAGGGAACTGAAGCTTTCTTT. Translation: CASSRREGTEAFF.